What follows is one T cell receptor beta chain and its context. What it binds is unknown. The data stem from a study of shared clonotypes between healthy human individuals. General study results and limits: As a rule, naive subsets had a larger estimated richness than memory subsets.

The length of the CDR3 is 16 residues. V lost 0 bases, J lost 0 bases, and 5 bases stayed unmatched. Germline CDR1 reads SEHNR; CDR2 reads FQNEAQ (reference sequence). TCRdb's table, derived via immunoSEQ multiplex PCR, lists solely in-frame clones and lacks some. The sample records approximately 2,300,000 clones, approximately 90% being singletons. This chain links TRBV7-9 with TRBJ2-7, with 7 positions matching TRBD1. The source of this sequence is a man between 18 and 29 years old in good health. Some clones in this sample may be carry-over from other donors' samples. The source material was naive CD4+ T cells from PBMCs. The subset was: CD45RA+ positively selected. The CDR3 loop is CASSLAGRGSSYEQYF. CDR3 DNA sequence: TGTGCCAGCAGCTTAGCTGGCAGGGGGAGCTCCTACGAGCAGTACTTC.